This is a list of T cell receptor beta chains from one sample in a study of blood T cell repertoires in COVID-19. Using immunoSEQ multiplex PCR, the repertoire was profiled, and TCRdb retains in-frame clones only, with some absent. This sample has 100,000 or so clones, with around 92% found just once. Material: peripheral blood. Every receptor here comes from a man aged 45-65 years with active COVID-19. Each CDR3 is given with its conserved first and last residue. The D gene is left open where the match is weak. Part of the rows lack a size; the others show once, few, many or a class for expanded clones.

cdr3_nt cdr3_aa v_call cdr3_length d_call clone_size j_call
TGTGCCAGCAGCGTAGAAATCGGGGACAGGTTTGACGGCTACACCTTC CASSVEIGDRFDGYTF TRBV9 16 TRBD1 once TRBJ1-2
TGTGCCAGGGGTTACCTCGGACTAGCGGAGAACACCGGGGAGCTGTTTTTT CARGYLGLAENTGELFF TRBV27 17 TRBD2 - TRBJ2-2
TGTGCCATCTCGTTGGGAGCCTTACCCATGAACACTGAAGCTTTCTTT CAISLGALPMNTEAFF TRBV28 16 - - TRBJ1-1
TGTGCCAGCAGCGCAAGACTAGCGGGTCAACTCACCGGGGAGCTGTTTTTT CASSARLAGQLTGELFF TRBV11-2 17 TRBD2 - TRBJ2-2
TGTGCCAGTAGTGGCCAACCCGCACTAGCCTGGGGGGATGAGCAGTTCTTC CASSGQPALAWGDEQFF TRBV19 17 - - TRBJ2-1
TGTGCCTGGATTACTGAGAGCTCCTACGAGCAGTACTTC CAWITESSYEQYF TRBV30 13 - - TRBJ2-7
TGTGCCAGCAGCTTAGAGGGAGGGGCCGGGACCCAGTACTTC CASSLEGGAGTQYF TRBV7-2 14 TRBD2 - TRBJ2-5
TGTGCCAGCAGCGTAGCGGGACACCCCTTTTCTGGGGCCAACGTCCTGACTTTC CASSVAGHPFSGANVLTF TRBV9 18 - once TRBJ2-6
TGTGCCTGGAGTACCGGAGCCACCTACAATGAGCAGTTCTTC CAWSTGATYNEQFF TRBV30 14 - - TRBJ2-1
TGCGCCAGCAGTGCTTCGGGGACAGGTGAAAACATTCAGTACTTC CASSASGTGENIQYF TRBV10-1 15 TRBD1 - TRBJ2-4
TGTGCCAGCAGCTCAGGGCCTTCGAACACCGGGGAGCTGTTTTTT CASSSGPSNTGELFF TRBV7-9 15 - few TRBJ2-2
TGTGCCAGCAGTTTATCCCGGGGGGGGTCCTATCAGCCCCAGCATTTT CASSLSRGGSYQPQHF TRBV28 16 - - TRBJ1-5
TGTGCCATCAGTGAGAGTGGAGCGGGAGGGCCGAATACGCAGTATTTT CAISESGAGGPNTQYF TRBV10-3 16 TRBD2 - TRBJ2-3
TGTGCCAGCAGTTTAGAGAGACAGGGGGGTTTCTACGAGCAGTACTTC CASSLERQGGFYEQYF TRBV28 16 TRBD1 - TRBJ2-7
TGTGCCACCAGTGCCCCTTTCAGCGGACGGGATGAGCAGTTCTTC CATSAPFSGRDEQFF TRBV24-1 15 - - TRBJ2-1
TGTGCCAGCAGGATTCAGGGGGCGGGAGGCTACACCTTC CASRIQGAGGYTF TRBV28 13 TRBD1 - TRBJ1-2
TGTGCCACCAGTGATTTAGGACAGGGTCGGGAGACCCAGTACTTC CATSDLGQGRETQYF TRBV24-1 15 TRBD1 - TRBJ2-5
TGTGCCAGCAGTCGTGGACAATCGCGTAATCAGCCCCAGCATTTT CASSRGQSRNQPQHF TRBV27 15 - - TRBJ1-5
TGTGCCAGTAGTAGAACAGATCCTAACTATGGCTACACCTTC CASSRTDPNYGYTF TRBV19 14 - - TRBJ1-2
TGCGCCAGCAGCCCAACCCCATCGGGGAACACTGAAGCTTTCTTT CASSPTPSGNTEAFF TRBV5-1 15 - - TRBJ1-1
TGTGCCATCAGAGGAGGGGGCGAAATCAATCAGCCCCAGCATTTT CAIRGGGEINQPQHF TRBV10-3 15 TRBD1 - TRBJ1-5
TGTGCCAGCAGCGCCGAGGGACAGGCGGGAGCTGAAGCTTTCTTT CASSAEGQAGAEAFF TRBV13 15 TRBD1 - TRBJ1-1
TGTGCCAGCAGCCTCTATCCCGGGTCCAACACCGGGGAGCTGTTTTTT CASSLYPGSNTGELFF TRBV7-2 16 - - TRBJ2-2
TGCGCCAGCAGCCAAGTTCTAGCGGGAAAATACAATGAGCAGTTCTTC CASSQVLAGKYNEQFF TRBV4-1 16 TRBD2 - TRBJ2-1
TGTGCCACCAGTGACCCTGTTAGCGGCCGAAACAATGAGCAGTTCTTC CATSDPVSGRNNEQFF TRBV24-1 16 - - TRBJ2-1
TGTGCCAGCAGTCTCCAGTTTGTGGCTTTCTTT CASSLQFVAFF TRBV28 11 - - TRBJ1-1
TGTGCCAGCTTGGAGTGGGGCCCCAGCTCTGGAAACACCATATATTTT CASLEWGPSSGNTIYF TRBV28 16 - - TRBJ1-3
TGTGCCAGTAGTCCCACCCCCGGGAGCACCTACGAGCAGTACTTC CASSPTPGSTYEQYF TRBV19 15 - - TRBJ2-7